Described below is a single T cell receptor (beta chain) sequence and its context. Its antigen is as yet unknown. The record originates from a study of blood T cells in healthy people across ages. Combining a sample-barcoded 5' primer with a J-beta primer mix, a second PCR ran for roughly 7 to 12 cycles. TCRdb analysed the 5' RACE reads with MiXCR anew, one entry per CDR3 protein. This table holds 780,000 or so distinct CDR3 sequences, 25% found once. Study-wide points: Age advanced and TCR beta diversity per million T cells fell, roughly linearly.

CDR3 length equals 16 residues. Germline assignment: CDR1 MDHEN and CDR2 SYDVKM. With 6 bases removed from V and 1 base from J, the gap between germline ends came to 15 bases. The same data also contributed to another study, on T cells of mothers and their children.

This clonotype originated in a boy aged 5-17 years in good health. The V gene is TRBV28, the J gene TRBJ1-4; unclear D gene. The sequenced material came from blood. The CDR3: CASRRSEVITNEKLFF. CDR3 sequence (DNA): TGTGCCAGCAGACGATCGGAGGTTATAACTAATGAAAAACTGTTTTTT.